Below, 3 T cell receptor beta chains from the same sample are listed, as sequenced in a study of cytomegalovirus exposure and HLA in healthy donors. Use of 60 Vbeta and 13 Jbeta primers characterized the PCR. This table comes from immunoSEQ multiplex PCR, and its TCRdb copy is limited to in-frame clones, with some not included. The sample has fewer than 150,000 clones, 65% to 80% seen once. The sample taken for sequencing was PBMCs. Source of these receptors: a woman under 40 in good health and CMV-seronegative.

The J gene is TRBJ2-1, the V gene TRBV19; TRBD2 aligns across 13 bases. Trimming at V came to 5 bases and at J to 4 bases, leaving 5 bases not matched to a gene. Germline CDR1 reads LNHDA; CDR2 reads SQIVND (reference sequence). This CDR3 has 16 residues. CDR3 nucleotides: TGTGCCAGTAGTTTCCCACTAGCGGGGGGGTACAATGAGCAGTTCTTC. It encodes CASSFPLAGGYNEQFF. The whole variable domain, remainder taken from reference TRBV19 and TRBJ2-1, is DGGITQSPKYLFRKEGQNVTLSCEQNLNHDAMYWYRQDPGQGLRLIYYSQIVNDFQKGDIAEGYSVSREKKESFPLTVTSAQKNPTAFYLCASSFPLAGGYNEQFFGPGTRLTVL.

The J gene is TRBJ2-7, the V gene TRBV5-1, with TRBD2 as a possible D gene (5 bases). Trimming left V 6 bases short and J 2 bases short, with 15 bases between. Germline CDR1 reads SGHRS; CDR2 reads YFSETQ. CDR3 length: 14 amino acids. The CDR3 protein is CASTRDYAAYEQYF. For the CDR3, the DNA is TGCGCCAGCACCCGCGACTACGCCGCCTACGAGCAGTACTTC.

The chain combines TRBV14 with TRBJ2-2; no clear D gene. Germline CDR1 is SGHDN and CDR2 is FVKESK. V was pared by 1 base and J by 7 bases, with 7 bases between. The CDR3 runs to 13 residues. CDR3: CASSQGGFGELFF. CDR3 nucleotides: TGTGCCAGCAGCCAAGGCGGTTTCGGGGAGCTGTTTTTT.